This T cell receptor beta chain came from a study of Ad26.COV2.S vaccination and SARS-CoV-2 variants. Turning to the study itself: The vaccine Ad26.COV2.S was put into the muscle once, or twice with 56 days between.

A note on this clone: Its specificity is unknown.

This CDR3 spans 16 amino acids. Germline loops: CDR1 SGHVS, CDR2 FQNEAQ. With V trimmed by 4 bases and J by 4 bases, 11 bases remained unmatched. Specified treatment: roughly 20 received Ad26.COV2.S at low or high dose, single or two shots; about 5 received placebo; per-sample allocation not given. Sampling took place 63 days after the first vaccine or placebo injection. The repertoire was sequenced with immunoSEQ multiplex PCR; TCRdb's copy has only in-frame clones and lacks some. This sample has about 390,000 clones, with approximately 90% found just once. Whole-study findings and limits: It is possible that the TCR breadth and depth analyses underestimated the total T cell responses.

Sample: peripheral blood, taken in a trial of Ad26.COV2.S vaccine versus placebo. This receptor was obtained from a person between 18 and 65 years old who received the Ad26.COV2.S COVID-19 vaccine or a placebo. V is TRBV7-8 and J is TRBJ1-1; 8 positions match TRBD1. The CDR3 coding sequence is TGTGCCAGCAGCTGGTTGACAGGGGTGGACCTCACTGAAGCTTTCTTT. Translating it yields CASSWLTGVDLTEAFF.